These 23 T cell receptor beta chains share one sample of origin, sequenced in a study of blood T cell repertoires in COVID-19. Sequencing used immunoSEQ multiplex PCR; TCRdb keeps in-frame clones, though not all of them. The table has some 24,000 clones, roughly nine tenths seen once. The sample was peripheral blood. The receptors were gathered from a man between 65 and 85 years old with acute or convalescent COVID-19.

The rearrangement joins TRBV19 to TRBJ1-1; TRBD1 matches at 9 bases. In germline, CDR1 is LNHDA, CDR2 SQIVND (reference sequence). The CDR3 totals 14 residues. Trimming took 4 bases from V and 1 from J; bases not matched to a gene: 1. The CDR3 reads CASSRGQGNTEAFF. The DNA for the CDR3 is TGTGCCAGTAGTAGGGGACAGGGGAACACTGAAGCTTTCTTT. Looking up the rest from reference TRBV19 and TRBJ1-1 gives the full variable domain: DGGITQSPKYLFRKEGQNVTLSCEQNLNHDAMYWYRQDPGQGLRLIYYSQIVNDFQKGDIAEGYSVSREKKESFPLTVTSAQKNPTAFYLCASSRGQGNTEAFFGQGTRLTVV.

The V gene is TRBV7-8, the J gene TRBJ1-1; possibly TRBD1 for D (6 bases). This CDR3 comprises 13 residues. V lost 2 bases, J lost 3 bases, and 7 bases lay in between. Germline V gives CDR1 SGHVS, CDR2 FQNEAQ. CDR3 sequence: CASSLKGDTEAFF. In nucleotides, the CDR3 is TGTGCCAGCAGCTTAAAGGGGGACACTGAAGCTTTCTTT.

The chain is built from TRBV30 and TRBJ2-1; 9 positions match TRBD2. In germline, CDR1 is GTSNPN, CDR2 SVGIG (reference sequence). This CDR3 has 14 amino acids. V trimming: 8 bases; J trimming: 8 bases; junction bases outside the gene matches: 13. CDR3 nucleotides: TGTGCCCTTGTGGGGCGGGGGGGCCAGGATGAGCAGTTCTTC. It specifies CALVGRGGQDEQFF.

The rearrangement links TRBV11-2 to TRBJ2-3; a weak D match, TRBD1 (5 bases). Trimming shortened V by 1 base and J by 3 bases, and 8 bases separated the two germline ends. Germline V gene sequence: CDR1 SGHAT, CDR2 FQNNGV. The CDR3 contains 14 residues. The CDR3 reads CASSLVGETDTQYF. In nucleotides, the CDR3 is TGTGCCAGCAGCTTAGTAGGGGAAACAGATACGCAGTATTTT.

The chain combines TRBV7-8 with TRBJ2-7; D unclear. CDR1 is SGHVS and CDR2 is FQNEAQ in the germline V gene. V lost 1 base and J 7 bases, leaving 5 bases between the germline ends. The CDR3 covers 11 residues. Here the CDR3 reads CASSLVGEQYF. For the CDR3, the DNA is TGTGCCAGCAGCTTAGTCGGGGAGCAGTACTTC.

V and J are TRBV28 and TRBJ2-1; TRBD2 might be the D (5 bases). The CDR3 sequence is 11 residues long. Germline assignment: CDR1 MDHEN and CDR2 SYDVKM. Trimming stripped 9 bases from V and 10 bases from J, with 13 bases between. The CDR3 DNA reads as TGTGCCAGTGGTGGAGGTCGGGAGCAGTTCTTC. Protein product: CASGGGREQFF.

The rearrangement joins TRBV10-3 to TRBJ2-1; TRBD1 aligns across 11 bases. CDR3 length equals 13 residues. The germline gives CDR1 ENHRY, CDR2 SYGVKD. V lost 2 bases, J lost 15 bases, and 6 bases stayed unmatched. The CDR3 reads CAISERGTGGLFF. Written as DNA, the CDR3 is TGTGCCATCAGTGAGCGCGGGACAGGGGGACTGTTCTTC.

This sequence joins TRBV7-3 and TRBJ2-1; 14 bases fit TRBD2. Germline values: CDR1 SGHTA, CDR2 FQGTGA. The trim removed 5 bases at V and 6 bases at J, leaving 3 bases unmatched. This CDR3 spans 15 amino acids. CDR3 amino acids: CASSTTSGRANEQFF. CDR3 nucleotide sequence: TGTGCCAGCAGCACGACTAGCGGGAGGGCCAATGAGCAGTTCTTC.

This clone was counted a single time. The chain couples TRBV24-1 to TRBJ2-1, with 8 bases lining up with TRBD2. Germline CDR1 and CDR2: KGHDR and SFDVKD. Trimming took 0 bases from V and 6 from J; bases not matched to a gene: 3. CDR3 length: 15 amino acids. The CDR3 is CATSDLGTRGNEQFF. DNA for the CDR3: TGTGCCACCAGTGATTTGGGGACTAGGGGCAATGAGCAGTTCTTC.

The chain uses TRBV27 and TRBJ2-5, with 7 positions matching TRBD2. CDR1 is MNHEY and CDR2 is SMNVEV in the germline V gene (reference sequence). V shed 1 base and J 5 bases; nucleotides not matched to a gene: 10. This CDR3 has 16 amino acids. The CDR3 nucleotides read TGTGCCAGCAGTTTATTGGGGGGGTCCGTTTCCGAGACCCAGTACTTC. Its protein is CASSLLGGSVSETQYF.

The chain joins TRBV28 to TRBJ1-1; the match to TRBD1 covers 8 bases. The CDR3 has 14 amino acids. V lost 8 bases, J lost 4 bases, and 9 bases stayed unmatched. Germline loops: CDR1 MDHEN, CDR2 SYDVKM. The CDR3 protein is CASWGTGVSTEAFF. The CDR3 nucleotides are TGTGCCAGCTGGGGGACAGGAGTTTCCACTGAAGCTTTCTTT.

V gene TRBV19 combines with J gene TRBJ1-2, with 10 bases matching TRBD1. The J segment lost 0 bases and the V segment lost 3 bases, leaving 1 base of the junction unmatched. In germline, CDR1 is LNHDA, CDR2 SQIVND (reference sequence). The CDR3 runs 15 residues. The DNA for the CDR3 is TGTGCCAGTAGTATTGACAGGGGGCCTAACTATGGCTACACCTTC. Protein sequence: CASSIDRGPNYGYTF.

The chain joins TRBV20-1 to TRBJ2-7, with D hard to call. Trimming left V 0 bases short and J 6 bases short, with 6 bases between. CDR3 length: 11 amino acids. Germline V CDR1 and CDR2: DFQATT, SNEGSKA (reference sequence). In DNA form, the CDR3 reads TGCAGTGCTAGAGATGGCCGCGAGCAGTACTTC. Protein product: CSARDGREQYF.

The chain has TRBV10-3 and TRBJ1-3; D is unresolved. The germline CDR1 and CDR2 sequences are ENHRY and SYGVKD. The CDR3 consists of 12 residues. Trimming took off 4 bases at V and 3 bases at J, with 4 bases between the two ends. CDR3 coding DNA: TGTGCCATCAGTGTCGTTGGAAACACCATATATTTT. Translated: CAISVVGNTIYF.

The chain combines TRBV15 with TRBJ2-5, with a tentative D call TRBD1 (5 bases). V gave up 6 bases and J gave up 2 bases, with 16 bases separating them. Germline V gives CDR1 LNHNV, CDR2 YYDKDF (reference sequence). CDR3 size: 15 residues. The CDR3 loop reads CATRSMPGLQETQYF. CDR3 DNA sequence: TGTGCCACCAGATCTATGCCAGGGCTTCAAGAGACCCAGTACTTC. The full variable domain, its missing parts supplied by reference TRBV15 and TRBJ2-5, is DAMVIQNPRYQVTQFGKPVTLSCSQTLNHNVMYWYQQKSSQAPKLLFHYYDKDFNNEADTPDNFQSRRPNTSFCFLDIRSPGLGDTAMYLCATRSMPGLQETQYFGPGTRLLVL.

The V and J genes are TRBV15 and TRBJ1-5; D possibly corresponds to TRBD1 (6 bases). The CDR3 contains 15 residues. Germline CDR1 LNHNV, CDR2 YYDKDF (reference sequence). V was trimmed by 0 bases and J by 4 bases, leaving 10 bases between them. The CDR3 DNA is TGTGCCACCAGCAGAGAAGGGGGAAAGAATCAGCCCCAGCATTTT. Amino acids: CATSREGGKNQPQHF.

The chain links TRBV21-1 to TRBJ2-7; the D segment call TRBD1 is taken from the table without a DNA check. TRBV21-1 is assigned pseudogene status. The CDR3 has 16 residues. The CDR3 is CASSKSSRGRSYEQYF. CDR3 DNA: TGTGCCAGCAGCAAGTCCTCCAGGGGGCGCTCCTACGAGCAGTACTTC.

Written as DNA, the CDR3 is TGTGCCAGTAGTATAGACCGGGACAGGGGGTCACCCCTCCACTTT. Translating gives CASSIDRDRGSPLHF. The V call is TRBV19, the J call TRBJ1-6; 11 bases are a match to TRBD1. Germline V gene lookup returns CDR1 LNHDA and CDR2 SQIVND (reference sequence). Trimming at V came to 0 bases and at J to 10 bases, leaving 2 bases not matched to a gene. The CDR3 extends over 15 amino acids.

The rearrangement uses TRBV28 and TRBJ1-4; TRBD1 is a possible D gene (5 bases). CDR1 and CDR2 from the germline V gene are MDHEN and SYDVKM. Trimming took 10 bases from V and 4 from J, leaving 10 bases between them. The CDR3 has 12 amino acids. CDR3 sequence reads: CATRRGNEKLFF. The CDR3 DNA follows: TGTGCCACCCGTAGGGGTAATGAAAAACTGTTTTTT.

The chain employs TRBV10-3 and TRBJ2-1, with 8 bases matching TRBD1. With 11 bases clipped from V and 10 bases from J, the junction kept 7 bases outside the gene matches. The germline V gene has CDR1 ENHRY and CDR2 SYGVKD. The CDR3 runs 11 residues. The CDR3: CAATGGPEQFF. Written as DNA, the CDR3 is TGTGCCGCCACAGGGGGACCAGAGCAGTTCTTC.

The V call is TRBV28, the J call TRBJ2-7; no definite D call. The CDR3 covers 12 residues. The V end lost 7 bases, the J end lost 4 bases, and 11 bases lay between the germline ends. Germline V gene lookup returns CDR1 MDHEN and CDR2 SYDVKM. The CDR3 DNA is TGTGCCAGCAATGTGGGCTCGTACGAGCAGTACTTC. Its translation is CASNVGSYEQYF.

The V gene is TRBV2, the J gene TRBJ1-2; no reliable D call. The CDR3 is made up of 13 amino acids. V was shortened by 2 bases and J by 3 bases, with 7 bases between the two germline ends. In germline, CDR1 is SNHLY, CDR2 FYNNEI. The CDR3 nucleotides are TGTGCCAGCAGTGAAATATCAGACTATGGCTACACCTTC. Translated, it gives CASSEISDYGYTF.

J is TRBJ2-1 and V is TRBV7-3; 8 nucleotides agree with TRBD1. This CDR3 spans 13 amino acids. The ends lost 4 bases at V and 7 bases at J; junction bases unmatched: 3. Germline V gene lookup returns CDR1 SGHTA and CDR2 FQGTGA. The CDR3 sequence is CASSSDRANEQFF. CDR3 bases: TGTGCCAGCAGCTCGGACAGGGCAAATGAGCAGTTCTTC. The whole variable domain, filled in from reference TRBV7-3 and TRBJ2-1, reads GAGVSQTPSNKVTEKGKYVELRCDPISGHTALYWYRQSLGQGPEFLIYFQGTGAADDSGLPNDRFFAVRPEGSVSTLKIQRTERGDSAVYLCASSSDRANEQFFGPGTRLTVL.